The entry below describes one T cell receptor (beta chain). The antigen remains undetermined. The sample originates from a study of shared clonotypes between healthy human individuals. Study at large: The cohort comprised a couple of women and a few men. Their ages spanned 18 to 49 years.

V trimming: 4 bases; J trimming: 4 bases; junction bases outside the gene matches: 12. CDR3 length: 16 amino acids. CDR1 and CDR2 from the germline V gene are LGHNT and FRNRAP. General study results and limits: Lower generation probabilities were found for non-shared clonotypes than for those shared by all four donors. Exclusively blood specimens were collected; tissue repertoires likely differ.

Profiled with immunoSEQ multiplex PCR; TCRdb holds only in-frame clones, not every one. This table has roughly 1 million clones, about 74% appearing once. Sequenced input: memory CD4+ T cells sorted from blood. Indicated subset: CD45RA-negative fraction. The chain has TRBV12-5 and TRBJ1-2; 7 bases are shared with TRBD1. The clonotype comes from a man aged 18 to 29 in good health. The CDR3 sequence: CASGSILDRRGYGYTF. CDR3 in DNA: TGTGCTAGTGGTTCGATCCTGGACAGGAGGGGCTATGGCTACACCTTC.